A single sample is the source of the 22 T cell receptor beta chains below, sequenced in a study of persistence of HIV-infected CD4 T cells. Antigens of these TCRs are unknown. Cells were stimulated with overlapping HIV-1 Gag 15-mer peptides. Sorted nonresponding memory CD4+ T cells were CD40L-negative, CD69-negative, CD45RO-high. The libraries were made with immunoSEQ version 4 in survey mode. Produced via immunoSEQ multiplex PCR; TCRdb's table is partial and in-frame only. This sample has about 36,000 clones, with about 83% found just once. The sample in question was cultured CD4+ T cells from PBMCs, obtained from a patient who received antiretroviral therapy. The receptors shown here come from an adult with HIV. The donor label of this sample is uncertain.

A remark on this clone: Since a much larger clone is just one base distant, this may be a read error. V usage is TRBV10-3 and J usage is TRBJ2-2, with TRBD2 matching 9 bases. Germline V gene data show CDR1 as ENHRY and CDR2 as SYGVKD. V lost 5 bases, J lost 4 bases, and 5 bases stayed unmatched. The CDR3 is 15 residues long. The CDR3 DNA is TGTGCCATCAGTTCTGGCGGGGGGGGCACCGGGGAGCTGTTTTTT. Translated, it gives CAISSGGGGTGELFF.

The chain carries TRBV19 and TRBJ1-4; D gene ambiguous. V lost 10 bases and J lost 5, with 26 bases in between. Looked up from germline, CDR1 is LNHDA and CDR2 is SQIVND (reference sequence). The CDR3 has 17 residues. CDR3 loop: CATSGGGQVANNEKLFF. The CDR3 DNA reads TGTGCCACCAGTGGCGGAGGTCAGGTAGCCAACAATGAAAAACTGTTTTTT. The full variable domain, its missing parts supplied by reference TRBV19 and TRBJ1-4, is DGGITQSPKYLFRKEGQNVTLSCEQNLNHDAMYWYRQDPGQGLRLIYYSQIVNDFQKGDIAEGYSVSREKKESFPLTVTSAQKNPTAFYLCATSGGGQVANNEKLFFGSGTQLSVL.

The chain joins TRBV29-1 to TRBJ2-1, with 10 bases lining up with TRBD1. There are 14 residues in the CDR3. J was trimmed by 7 bases and V by 4 bases; bases with no gene match: 7. Germline loops: CDR1 SQVTM, CDR2 ANQGSEA. The CDR3 loop is CSVVPGQGRNEQFF. DNA for the CDR3: TGCAGCGTTGTCCCGGGACAGGGGAGAAATGAGCAGTTCTTC.

This clone has a handful of counts. The CDR3 nucleotides read TGTGCCAGCAGCTCACTGGGACTAGCGGGCGGGGAGCTGTTTTTT. It yields the protein CASSSLGLAGGELFF. The chain combines TRBV7-8 with TRBJ2-2, with 12 bases matching TRBD2. The CDR3 spans 15 residues. V dropped 4 bases and J dropped 7; count of bases not matched to a gene: 4. From germline, CDR1 is SGHVS and CDR2 FQNEAQ. Drawing the rest from reference TRBV7-8 and TRBJ2-2, the complete variable domain is GAGVSQSPRYKVAKRGQDVALRCDPISGHVSLFWYQQALGQGPEFLTYFQNEAQLDKSGLPSDRFFAERPEGSVSTLKIQRTQQEDSAVYLCASSSLGLAGGELFFGEGSRLTVL.

This chain joins TRBV6-1 and TRBJ1-3, with 9 bases fitting TRBD1. There are 16 residues in the CDR3. Trimming removed 3 bases from V and 0 bases from J; junction bases left unmatched: 3. Germline V gives CDR1 MNHNS, CDR2 SASEGT. DNA of the CDR3: TGTGCCAGCAGTGAGACAGGGGGGAACTCTGGAAACACCATATATTTT. Protein sequence: CASSETGGNSGNTIYF.

The V call is TRBV5-4, the J call TRBJ2-3; 13 nucleotides align to TRBD2. This CDR3 comprises 16 residues. The J segment lost 6 bases and the V segment lost 4 bases, leaving 8 bases of the junction unmatched. CDR1 is SGHNT and CDR2 is YYREEE in the germline V gene (reference sequence). DNA for the CDR3: TGTGCCAGCAGCATTTTACTAGCGGGGGGGGCCGATACGCAGTATTTT. Its translation is CASSILLAGGADTQYF.

This chain uses TRBV5-1 with TRBJ1-3; possible D gene TRBD1, 5 bases. Germline CDR1 reads SGHRS; CDR2 reads YFSETQ. V was pared by 0 bases and J by 0 bases, with 10 bases between. CDR3 length: 16 amino acids. CDR3 coding DNA: TGCGCCAGCAGCTTGGCCTCGGGGGGCTCTGGAAACACCATATATTTT. Translated, it gives CASSLASGGSGNTIYF.

V is TRBV6-2 or TRBV6-3 and J is TRBJ2-2, with 8 bases lining up with TRBD2. The V gene end was trimmed by 1 base and the J gene end by 1 base; junction bases not matched to a gene: 11. CDR3 length: 19 residues. CDR1 MNHEY and CDR2 SVGEGT come from the germline V gene. The CDR3: CASSYFAPAGVLNTGELFF. The CDR3 DNA is TGTGCCAGCAGTTACTTTGCTCCAGCGGGGGTTCTGAACACCGGGGAGCTGTTTTTT.

The rearrangement uses TRBV19 and TRBJ2-3; 8 bases match TRBD1. Germline trimming cut 0 bases from V and 8 bases from J; bases unmatched to any gene: 7. The CDR3 runs to 15 residues. Germline V gene sequence: CDR1 LNHDA, CDR2 SQIVND (reference sequence). DNA of the CDR3: TGTGCCAGTAGTATAGACCAGGGGACAGGCGGTACGCAGTATTTT. Translated, it gives CASSIDQGTGGTQYF.

The rearrangement links TRBV5-1 to TRBJ1-1; D may be TRBD1 (6 bases). Germline V gene data show CDR1 as SGHRS and CDR2 as YFSETQ. V was pared by 4 bases and J by 2 bases, with 15 bases between. The CDR3 spans 15 residues. The CDR3 sequence: CASSPSGGLNTEAFF. DNA for the CDR3: TGCGCCAGCAGCCCATCGGGGGGCTTAAACACTGAAGCTTTCTTT.

This rearrangement joins TRBV6-5 to TRBJ1-4; possibly TRBD1 for D (5 bases). Germline V lookup: CDR1 MNHEY, CDR2 SVGAGI. CDR3 length: 15 residues. Trimming shortened V by 3 bases and J by 8 bases, and 16 bases separated the two germline ends. The CDR3: CASSYLLGEGEKLFF. CDR3 nucleotide sequence: TGTGCCAGCAGTTATTTATTGGGGGAGGGGGAAAAACTGTTTTTT.

The CDR3 region has the DNA TGTGCCAGCAGTGAAGAGGACCGTACCGGGGAGCTGTTTTTT. Protein: CASSEEDRTGELFF. This chain uses TRBV6-1 with TRBJ2-2; no reliable D call. The germline V and J ends were trimmed by 1 base and 5 bases, with 8 bases remaining between them. The CDR3 covers 14 residues. From germline, CDR1 is MNHNS and CDR2 SASEGT.

This clone was found a few times. V is TRBV18 and J is TRBJ2-7; 9 positions match TRBD1. Trimming removed 5 bases from V and 5 bases from J; junction bases left unmatched: 4. The CDR3 totals 13 residues. Germline V gene data show CDR1 as KGHSH and CDR2 as LQKENI. Here the CDR3 reads CASSAGQGDEQYF. The CDR3 coding sequence is TGTGCCAGCTCAGCGGGACAGGGTGACGAGCAGTACTTC.

This clone was observed a few times. The J gene is TRBJ2-2, the V gene TRBV6-6; TRBD1 matches at 10 bases. The CDR3 loop spans 15 amino acids. Unmatched junction bases numbered 9, after V lost 7 bases and J lost 7 bases. Germline V lookup: CDR1 MNHNY, CDR2 SVGAGI (reference sequence). For the CDR3, the DNA is TGTGCCAGCACCCCTGAGACAGGGGGCCACGGGGAGCTGTTTTTT. The encoded protein is CASTPETGGHGELFF.

The CDR3 sequence: CASSPPSVNSYEQYF. The CDR3, as DNA: TGTGCCAGCTCACCACCATCGGTAAACTCCTACGAGCAGTACTTC. V is TRBV18 and J is TRBJ2-7; D ambiguous. Trimming pared 0 bases from V and 0 bases from J, leaving 9 bases between. Per germline, CDR1 KGHSH and CDR2 LQKENI. The CDR3 runs 15 residues.

The chain has TRBV7-9 and TRBJ1-4, with TRBD1 matching over 11 bases. V trimming: 5 bases; J trimming: 1 base; junction bases outside the gene matches: 6. Looked up from germline, CDR1 is SEHNR and CDR2 is FQNEAQ (reference sequence). The CDR3 consists of 17 residues. CDR3 in amino acids: CASSPGQGAVTNEKLFF. In DNA, the CDR3 is TGTGCCAGCAGCCCAGGACAGGGGGCGGTAACTAATGAAAAACTGTTTTTT.

The chain employs TRBV10-2 and TRBJ2-1, with D uncertain. Between the trimmed V and J ends, which lost 6 bases and 3 bases, there was a span of 6 bases. Per germline, CDR1 WSHSY and CDR2 SAAADI. The CDR3 is 12 residues long. The CDR3 region has the DNA TGCGCCAGCAGATTTGACTACAATGAGCAGTTCTTC. Amino acid sequence: CASRFDYNEQFF.

The V call is TRBV5-1, the J call TRBJ1-3; D is undetermined. The CDR3 consists of 14 residues. The germline V gene encodes CDR1 SGHRS and CDR2 YFSETQ. The V gene lost 4 bases and the J gene lost 4 bases, with 12 bases spanning the gap. CDR3 amino acids: CASSPRPGGNTIYF. The CDR3 DNA follows: TGCGCCAGCAGCCCCCGCCCGGGAGGAAACACCATATATTTT. The full variable domain, completed using reference TRBV5-1 and TRBJ1-3, is KAGVTQTPRYLIKTRGQQVTLSCSPISGHRSVSWYQQTPGQGLQFLFEYFSETQRNKGNFPGRFSGRQFSNSRSEMNVSTLELGDSALYLCASSPRPGGNTIYFGEGSWLTVV.

This sequence joins TRBV3-1 (or the pseudogene TRBV3-2) and TRBJ2-1, with 8 bases matching TRBD2. Trimming at V came to 1 base and at J to 6 bases, leaving 8 bases not matched to a gene. This CDR3 is built from 16 residues. Germline CDR1 is LGHDT and CDR2 is YNNKEL (reference sequence). The CDR3, as DNA: TGTGCCAGCAGCCAAGTATGGGCGCGGGGGGTCAATGAGCAGTTCTTC. Residues: CASSQVWARGVNEQFF.

The V gene is TRBV9, the J gene TRBJ2-1, with a possible D match to TRBD1 (5 bases). The CDR3 spans 14 residues. V shed 0 bases and J shed 7 bases, with 11 bases lying between them. Germline assignment: CDR1 SGDLS and CDR2 YYNGEE. CDR3 DNA: TGTGCCAGCAGCGTAGTTTCCAGGGCAAATGAGCAGTTCTTC. This gives the protein CASSVVSRANEQFF. The variable domain in full, with the rest retrieved from reference TRBV9 and TRBJ2-1, is DSGVTQTPKHLITATGQRVTLRCSPRSGDLSVYWYQQSLDQGLQFLIQYYNGEERAKGNILERFSAQQFPDLHSELNLSSLELGDSALYFCASSVVSRANEQFFGPGTRLTVL.

The chain has TRBV5-1 and TRBJ1-2; maybe TRBD1 (5 bases). Trimming stripped 4 bases from V and 5 bases from J, with 15 bases between. The CDR3 consists of 14 residues. Germline CDR1 reads SGHRS; CDR2 reads YFSETQ. CDR3 sequence reads: CASSPGTADYGYTF. CDR3 DNA: TGCGCCAGCAGCCCAGGGACTGCGGATTATGGCTACACCTTC.

This clone has only one observation. The chain couples TRBV3-1 (or the pseudogene TRBV3-2) to TRBJ2-6; unclear D gene. The CDR3 has 18 amino acids. Per germline, CDR1 LGHDT and CDR2 YNNKEL (reference sequence). V lost 0 bases and J 6 bases, leaving 18 bases between the germline ends. The CDR3 region has the DNA TGTGCCAGCAGCCAAGAAATCCCTTGGACGTCGAAGGCCAACGTCCTGACTTTC. Translating gives CASSQEIPWTSKANVLTF.